These T cell receptor beta chains were read from a single sample in a study of blood T cells in healthy people across ages. A single record per CDR3 protein comes from TCRdb applying MiXCR to the 5' RACE reads. The sample includes about 1.8 million distinct CDR3 sequences, about 49% of them seen just once. Material for sequencing was blood. The receptors stem from a woman aged 40 to 50 in good health. Both conserved end residues are part of each CDR3. D genes are given only for firm matches. The size entry is marked missing in some rows and otherwise reads once, few, many or a size class.

>.|TRBJ2-5|.|TRBV4-1
TGCGCCAGCAGCCCAACAATCGGGACCTTCGGGACCCAGTACTTC
CASSPTIGTFGTQYF
>.|TRBJ1-1|.|TRBV7-3
TGTGCCAGCAGCTTGCTTGATAGCGTGAACACTGAAGCTTTCTTT
CASSLLDSVNTEAFF
>TRBD1|TRBJ1-2|.|TRBV7-9
TGTGCCGGCAGCTCAACAGGGGAGCGATTAGGCGGCTACACCTTC
CAGSSTGERLGGYTF
>TRBD1|TRBJ2-7|.|TRBV6-5
TGTGCCAGCAGTGGGACCGGGACAGCTTACAATGAGCAGTACTTC
CASSGTGTAYNEQYF
>TRBD1|TRBJ1-2|.|TRBV7-2
TGTGCCAGCAGCTTAGTTGGACAGGAGGGAGGCTACACCTTC
CASSLVGQEGGYTF
>TRBD2|TRBJ2-1|.|TRBV12-3/TRBV12-4
TGTGCCAGCAGTTTTTCCCGCCGGGGGGGCGTCTCCTACAATGAGCAGTTCTTC
CASSFSRRGGVSYNEQFF
>.|TRBJ1-2|.|TRBV15
TGTGCCACCAGCTCACCCCTCGCTGGCTACACCTTC
CATSSPLAGYTF
>.|TRBJ2-7|few|TRBV7-2
TGTGCCAGCAGCCCGGGACGGCTGCACGAGCAGTACTTC
CASSPGRLHEQYF
>TRBD2|TRBJ2-7|.|TRBV7-2
TGTGCCAGTACCGGGACTACACATTACGAGCAGTACTTC
CASTGTTHYEQYF
>.|TRBJ2-7|few|TRBV5-1
TGCGCCAGCAGCCTGACCTTCACAGGAAACCAGGCACGATCCTACGAGCAGTACTTC
CASSLTFTGNQARSYEQYF
>TRBD2|TRBJ2-4|.|TRBV28
TGTGCCAGCAGCGGACTAGCGGGGGGGCCCAGGGACATTCAGTACTTC
CASSGLAGGPRDIQYF
>TRBD1|TRBJ2-1|.|TRBV5-1
TGCGCCAGCAGCCAAACAGGGGGGTCAAGCAATGAGCAGTTCTTC
CASSQTGGSSNEQFF
>TRBD1|TRBJ1-4|few|TRBV24-1
TGTGCCACCAGTGACTCTCGTCCGGGACAGAAACTGTTTTTT
CATSDSRPGQKLFF
>.|TRBJ1-6|.|TRBV20-1
TGCAGTGCTAGAGATTTGTCGGGACACCTAGTCCACTTT
CSARDLSGHLVHF
>.|TRBJ2-7|.|TRBV2
TGTGCCAGCAGTGGCATGGGGACCCCAGGGTTCTGGCAGTACTTC
CASSGMGTPGFWQYF
>.|TRBJ1-5|.|TRBV28
TGTGCCAGCAGTTCCTTCCGGGACACTAATCAGCCCCAGCATTTT
CASSSFRDTNQPQHF
>TRBD2|TRBJ2-1|.|TRBV3-1
TGTGCCAGCGTGGTAGCGGGGGGCTATGAGCAGTTCTTC
CASVVAGGYEQFF